The entry below describes one T cell receptor beta chain. The antigen is not known. The record originates from a study of CD8+ T cells in alopecia areata. The study's findings and limits: Mice gave a clearer picture of TCR sharing than patients did, possibly for HLA-related reasons.

Samples from alopecia areata patients were lesional scalp punch biopsies and peripheral blood. Investigators isolated RNA and reverse transcribed it into cDNA to act as the sequencing template. Sequencing was performed with immunoSEQ multiplex PCR; in TCRdb, only in-frame clones are kept and a portion is missing. The sample holds 110,000 to 150,000 clones, under 60% seen once. The CDR3 loop spans 16 amino acids. The germline V gene encodes CDR1 LGHNA and CDR2 YNFKEQ. V was trimmed by 0 bases and J by 2 bases, leaving 10 bases between them. This clonotype was obtained from a human donor with alopecia areata. The chain joins TRBV4-2 to TRBJ2-2; tentatively, D is TRBD2 (6 bases). The sequences come from CD4+ T cells sorted from blood, collected at week 0. DNA of the CDR3: TGTGCCAGCAGCCAAGATGGCGGGATCAACACCGGGGAGCTGTTTTTT. It specifies CASSQDGGINTGELFF.